These 23 T cell receptor beta chains were all obtained from the same sample, sequenced in a study of T-cell reconstitution after alpha-beta-depleted transplantation in children. This sample's TCRbeta library carried unique molecular identifier barcodes. A single record per CDR3 protein comes from TCRdb applying MiXCR to the PCR reads. Among approximately 980,000 distinct CDR3 sequences listed, roughly 29% were seen once. The sequencing used PBMCs, mostly from graft donor cells, collected 360 days after TCRalphabeta/CD19-depleted stem cell transplant. All receptors come from a boy under three years old who had a stem cell transplant for SCID, so the T cells may come from the graft donor.

This chain connects TRBV19 to TRBJ1-1; no firm D call. Trimming took 5 bases from V and 1 from J, leaving 11 bases between them. Germline CDR1 is LNHDA and CDR2 is SQIVND (reference sequence). The CDR3 length is 14 residues. CDR3 loop: CASSLLLGNTEAFF. CDR3 DNA sequence: TGTGCCAGTAGTCTTCTTCTGGGGAACACTGAAGCTTTCTTT.

This clonotype was recorded at least ten times. This rearrangement joins TRBV28 to TRBJ1-1; D is uncertain. The germline gives CDR1 MDHEN, CDR2 SYDVKM. Trimming cost V 6 bases and J 6 bases, with 14 bases left between them. This CDR3 spans 13 amino acids. The DNA for the CDR3 is TGTGCCAGCAGGGTGCCGAAGGGAGCTGAAGCTTTCTTT. This translates into CASRVPKGAEAFF.

The V and J genes are TRBV7-2 and TRBJ2-3; D is unclear. Deletions cut 5 bases from V and 2 bases from J, with 11 bases between. The CDR3 consists of 14 residues. Germline CDR1 SGHTA, CDR2 FQGNSA. The CDR3 is CASSPLGSTDTQYF. The CDR3 nucleotides read TGTGCCAGCAGCCCCCTGGGCTCCACAGATACGCAGTATTTT.

In its sample, this clonotype was seen a few times. The chain uses TRBV5-5 and TRBJ2-1; 9 bases match TRBD2. V gave up 5 bases and J gave up 6 bases; unmatched junction bases: 12. Germline V gene sequence: CDR1 SGHKS, CDR2 YYEKEE (reference sequence). The CDR3 loop spans 16 amino acids. CDR3 DNA: TGTGCCAGCAGAGCCCCCGGGACTAGCTTTGTCAATGAGCAGTTCTTC. This encodes CASRAPGTSFVNEQFF.

The J gene is TRBJ2-7, the V gene TRBV6-2 or TRBV6-3; D unresolved. In germline, CDR1 is MNHEY, CDR2 SVGEGT. The CDR3 is 12 amino acids. The V end was cut by 5 bases, the J end by 7 bases, with 12 bases between. The CDR3, as DNA: TGTGCCAGCAGTCCAAACATCGGGGAGCAGTACTTC. It encodes CASSPNIGEQYF.

The chain employs TRBV20-1 and TRBJ2-3; tentative D call: TRBD2 (6 bases). This CDR3 is built from 12 residues. CDR1 and CDR2 from the germline V gene are DFQATT and SNEGSKA (reference sequence). V lost 3 bases and J lost 4, with 8 bases in between. The CDR3 region has the DNA TGCAGTGCTAGGTGGGGGGCAGATACGCAGTATTTT. It encodes CSARWGADTQYF.

V usage is TRBV6-6 and J usage is TRBJ1-2, with D uncertain. V was clipped by 2 bases and J by 0 bases, with 4 bases between them. Germline assignment: CDR1 MNHNY and CDR2 SVGAGI (reference sequence). CDR3 length: 13 amino acids. The CDR3 is CASSYPSNYGYTF. CDR3 bases: TGTGCCAGCAGTTACCCCTCTAACTATGGCTACACCTTC.

The rearrangement links TRBV4-1 to TRBJ2-3; D gene uncertain. The length of the CDR3 is 13 residues. Trimming shortened V by 0 bases and J by 4 bases, and 5 bases separated the two germline ends. The V gene's germline CDR1 is MGHRA and CDR2 YSYEKL. CDR3 residues: CASSQDWADTQYF. The CDR3, as DNA: TGCGCCAGCAGCCAAGATTGGGCAGATACGCAGTATTTT.

The chain uses TRBV30 and TRBJ2-3; 14 bases match TRBD2. This CDR3 is built from 14 residues. Trimming removed 3 bases from V and 11 bases from J; junction bases left unmatched: 7. Looked up from germline, CDR1 is GTSNPN and CDR2 is SVGIG (reference sequence). As DNA, the CDR3 is TGTGCCTGGAGGACTAGCGGGGGGGTCAACGGGCAGTATTTT. Its translation: CAWRTSGGVNGQYF.

CDR3 region: CSVEGQRGWQYF. CDR3 sequence (DNA): TGCAGCGTTGAAGGACAACGGGGGTGGCAGTACTTC. This sequence joins TRBV29-1 and TRBJ2-7; perhaps TRBD2 as D (6 bases). Deletions cut 1 base from V and 9 bases from J, with 13 bases between. Germline loops: CDR1 SQVTM, CDR2 ANQGSEA. CDR3 length: 12 residues.

This clonotype was counted a few times. V is TRBV5-1 and J is TRBJ1-2; no clear D. The CDR3 length is 16 residues. V shed 0 bases and J shed 0 bases, with 12 bases lying between them. Germline assignment: CDR1 SGHRS and CDR2 YFSETQ. This CDR3 reads CASSLDVYSANYGYTF. The CDR3 DNA sequence: TGCGCCAGCAGCTTGGATGTTTACAGCGCTAACTATGGCTACACCTTC.

The V and J genes are TRBV5-1 and TRBJ2-5; TRBD2 matches 7 bases. The germline V gene encodes CDR1 SGHRS and CDR2 YFSETQ. V shed 4 bases and J 5 bases; nucleotides not matched to a gene: 5. The CDR3 covers 13 residues. This chain's CDR3 is CASSRAGKETQYF. CDR3 nucleotide sequence: TGCGCCAGCAGCAGAGCGGGGAAGGAGACCCAGTACTTC.

V and J are TRBV10-3 and TRBJ2-5; D may be TRBD1 (5 bases). The CDR3 sequence is 16 residues long. Trimming took 6 bases from V and 2 from J, leaving 19 bases between them. Germline lookup yields CDR1 ENHRY and CDR2 SYGVKD. The DNA of the CDR3 is TGTGCCATCAGCGACCTACCCAATGGGGCTCAAGAGACCCAGTACTTC. It specifies CAISDLPNGAQETQYF.

CDR3 residues: CATKHSRGRSYNEQFF. The CDR3, as DNA: TGTGCCACCAAACATAGTAGGGGCAGATCCTACAATGAGCAGTTCTTC. The V gene is TRBV15, the J gene TRBJ2-1; perhaps TRBD1 as D (5 bases). There are 16 residues in the CDR3. From germline, CDR1 is LNHNV and CDR2 YYDKDF (reference sequence). With 7 bases removed from V and 1 base from J, the gap between germline ends came to 17 bases.

The gene calls are TRBV7-8 and TRBJ1-1; D may be TRBD1 (5 bases). Germline assignment: CDR1 SGHVS and CDR2 FQNEAQ. The germline V and J ends were trimmed by 5 bases and 5 bases, with 21 bases remaining between them. The CDR3 is 16 residues long. CDR3 nucleotides: TGTGCCAGCAGCCTCACTTATCGGGGCGGAAGGACTGAAGCTTTCTTT. Its protein product is CASSLTYRGGRTEAFF.

This clonotype was counted between two and nine times. The rearrangement joins TRBV12-3 or TRBV12-4 to TRBJ2-1; 10 nucleotides line up with TRBD2. V lost 5 bases to trimming and J lost 8 bases; unmatched junction nucleotides: 9. The length of the CDR3 is 15 residues. CDR3 in DNA: TGTGCCAGCAGTCCGGGTCTAGCGGGGGCGGATGAGCAGTTCTTC. Protein product: CASSPGLAGADEQFF.

This clonotype was observed a few times. The chain couples TRBV11-2 to TRBJ2-7, with D possibly called TRBD1 or TRBD2 (7 bases each). The germline V gene encodes CDR1 SGHAT and CDR2 FQNNGV. This CDR3 has 14 amino acids. V was trimmed by 3 bases and J by 6 bases, leaving 15 bases between them. Written as DNA, the CDR3 is TGTGCCAGCAGCTTTTGGGAGGGGGCGACCGAGCAGTACTTC. This gives the protein CASSFWEGATEQYF.

This clonotype was counted only a few times. This sequence joins TRBV5-1 and TRBJ2-4; D is tentatively TRBD1 or TRBD2 (5 bases each). The germline V gene has CDR1 SGHRS and CDR2 YFSETQ. Between the trimmed V and J ends, which lost 3 bases and 6 bases, there was a span of 13 bases. CDR3 length: 14 amino acids. The CDR3 is CASSYGADRNIQYF. CDR3 nucleotides: TGCGCCAGCAGCTACGGGGCAGACCGAAACATTCAGTACTTC.

This clonotype was counted only a few times. J is TRBJ2-7 and V is TRBV4-1; D is perhaps TRBD2 (5 bases). The CDR3 sequence is 15 residues long. Trimming took off 2 bases at V and 1 base at J, with 12 bases between the two ends. Germline loops: CDR1 MGHRA, CDR2 YSYEKL. CDR3 nucleotide sequence: TGCGCCAGCAGCCAATCGGGTCCGGGATCCTACGAGCAGTACTTC. Residues: CASSQSGPGSYEQYF.

The CDR3 spells CASSEETAREDTQYF. The CDR3 DNA is TGTGCCAGCAGTGAAGAGACAGCTCGGGAGGATACGCAGTATTTT. The V call is TRBV6-1, the J call TRBJ2-3; tentatively, D is TRBD2 (6 bases). CDR1 and CDR2 from the germline V gene are MNHNS and SASEGT. The CDR3 has 15 amino acids. The V end was cut by 1 base, the J end by 6 bases, with 14 bases between.

This clonotype has only a few counts. The chain combines TRBV7-2 with TRBJ2-3; TRBD2 matches 11 bases. Germline V gene sequence: CDR1 SGHTA, CDR2 FQGNSA. The length of the CDR3 is 17 residues. V was pared by 1 base and J by 2 bases, with 5 bases of the junction left unmatched. The DNA of the CDR3 is TGTGCCAGCAGCTTAGTCCTACTAGCGGGGGACACAGATACGCAGTATTTT. Residues: CASSLVLLAGDTDTQYF.

This clonotype came up a few times. The chain carries TRBV29-1 and TRBJ2-1; D tentatively fits TRBD1 or TRBD2 (6 bases each). The CDR3 is 14 residues long. Germline loops: CDR1 SQVTM, CDR2 ANQGSEA. The V end was cut by 6 bases, the J end by 0 bases, with 12 bases between. CDR3 DNA sequence: TGCAGCGTCCTTCGGGGGCTCTCCTACAATGAGCAGTTCTTC. Its protein product is CSVLRGLSYNEQFF.

This clonotype was detected only a few times. The chain has TRBV29-1 and TRBJ2-3, with D perhaps TRBD1 (6 bases). Germline CDR1 and CDR2: SQVTM and ANQGSEA. The V end was cut by 7 bases, the J end by 5 bases, with 22 bases between. This CDR3 is 15 amino acids long. As DNA, the CDR3 is TGCAGCGCCCAGGACAGCTACTCCTGGGGAGATACGCAGTATTTT. It codes for CSAQDSYSWGDTQYF.